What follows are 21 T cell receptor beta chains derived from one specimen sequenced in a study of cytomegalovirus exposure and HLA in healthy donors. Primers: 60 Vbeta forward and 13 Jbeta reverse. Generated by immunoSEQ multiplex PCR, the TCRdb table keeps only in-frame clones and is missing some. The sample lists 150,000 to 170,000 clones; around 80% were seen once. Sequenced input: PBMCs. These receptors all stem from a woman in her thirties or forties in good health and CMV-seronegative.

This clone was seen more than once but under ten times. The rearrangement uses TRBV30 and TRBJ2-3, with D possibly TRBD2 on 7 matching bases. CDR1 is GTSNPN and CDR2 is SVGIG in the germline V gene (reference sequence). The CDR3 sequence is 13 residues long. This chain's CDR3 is CRAGAAYTDTQYF. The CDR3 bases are TGTCGGGCGGGGGCAGCGTACACAGATACGCAGTATTTT.

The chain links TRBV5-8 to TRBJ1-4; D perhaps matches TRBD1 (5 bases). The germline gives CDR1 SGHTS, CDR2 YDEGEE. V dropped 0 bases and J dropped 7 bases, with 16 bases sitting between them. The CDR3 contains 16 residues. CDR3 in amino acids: CASSLGPQGLGEKLFF. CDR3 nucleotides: TGTGCCAGCAGCTTGGGACCCCAGGGTCTGGGTGAAAAACTGTTTTTT.

The CDR3 coding sequence is TGCGCCAGCAGTCAAAAGACTATCGTCCACTTT. It translates to CASSQKTIVHF. The J gene is TRBJ1-6, the V gene TRBV23-1, with D uncertain. TRBV23-1 is flagged as an ORF with uncertain function. The length of the CDR3 is 11 residues. V was cut by 2 bases and J by 17 bases, with 10 bases left in between.

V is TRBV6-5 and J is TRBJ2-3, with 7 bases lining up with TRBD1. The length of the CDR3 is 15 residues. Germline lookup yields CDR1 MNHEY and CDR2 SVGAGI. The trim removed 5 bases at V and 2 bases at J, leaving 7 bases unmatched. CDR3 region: CASSPTGSSTDTQYF. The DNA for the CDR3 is TGTGCCAGCAGTCCGACAGGGTCTTCCACAGATACGCAGTATTTT.

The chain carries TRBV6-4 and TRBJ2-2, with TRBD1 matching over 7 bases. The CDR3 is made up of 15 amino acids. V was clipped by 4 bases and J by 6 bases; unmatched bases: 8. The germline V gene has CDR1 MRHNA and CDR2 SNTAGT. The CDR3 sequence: CASSATQGSAGELFF. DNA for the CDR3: TGTGCCAGCAGTGCGACACAGGGGTCAGCCGGGGAGCTGTTTTTT.

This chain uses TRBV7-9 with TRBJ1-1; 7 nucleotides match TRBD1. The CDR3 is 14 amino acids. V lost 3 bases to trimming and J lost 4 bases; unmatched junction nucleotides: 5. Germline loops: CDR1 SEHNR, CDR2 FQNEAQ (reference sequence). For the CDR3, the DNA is TGTGCCAGCAGCTTTACAGGGGATGGCACTGAAGCTTTCTTT. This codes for CASSFTGDGTEAFF.

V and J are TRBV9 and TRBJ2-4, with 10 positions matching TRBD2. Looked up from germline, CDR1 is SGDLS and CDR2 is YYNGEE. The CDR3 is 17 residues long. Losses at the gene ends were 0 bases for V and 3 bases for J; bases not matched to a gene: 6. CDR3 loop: CASSVDSLAGVKNIQYF. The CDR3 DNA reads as TGTGCCAGCAGCGTAGACTCCCTAGCGGGGGTCAAAAACATTCAGTACTTC.

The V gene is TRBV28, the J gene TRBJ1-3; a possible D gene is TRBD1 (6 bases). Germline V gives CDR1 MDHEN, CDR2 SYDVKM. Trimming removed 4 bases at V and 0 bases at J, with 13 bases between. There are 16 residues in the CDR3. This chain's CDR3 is CASSWADSSSGNTIYF. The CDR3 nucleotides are TGTGCCAGCAGTTGGGCGGACAGCAGCTCTGGAAACACCATATATTTT.

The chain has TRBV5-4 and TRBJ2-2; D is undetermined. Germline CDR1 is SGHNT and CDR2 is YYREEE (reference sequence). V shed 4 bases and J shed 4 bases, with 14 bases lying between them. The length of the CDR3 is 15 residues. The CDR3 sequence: CASSINSLSTGELFF. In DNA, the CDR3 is TGTGCCAGCAGCATTAATTCTTTGTCCACCGGGGAGCTGTTTTTT.

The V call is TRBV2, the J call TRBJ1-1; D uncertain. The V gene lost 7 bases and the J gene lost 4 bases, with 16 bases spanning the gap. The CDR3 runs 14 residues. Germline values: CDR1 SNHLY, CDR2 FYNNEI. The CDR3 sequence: CASNREMTVTEAFF. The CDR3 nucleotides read TGTGCCAGCAACCGGGAGATGACGGTCACTGAAGCTTTCTTT.

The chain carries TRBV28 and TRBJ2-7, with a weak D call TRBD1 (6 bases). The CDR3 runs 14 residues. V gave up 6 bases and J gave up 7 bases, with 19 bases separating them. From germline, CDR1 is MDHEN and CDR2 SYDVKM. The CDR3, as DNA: TGTGCCAGCAGCCTGACCGGGACATCCCGGGAGCAGTACTTC. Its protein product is CASSLTGTSREQYF.

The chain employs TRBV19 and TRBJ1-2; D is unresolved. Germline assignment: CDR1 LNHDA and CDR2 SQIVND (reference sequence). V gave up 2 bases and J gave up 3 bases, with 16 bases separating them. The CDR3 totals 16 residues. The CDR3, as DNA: TGTGCCAGTAGTATACGTGACGGGGAAGGCGACTATGGCTACACCTTC. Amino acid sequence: CASSIRDGEGDYGYTF.

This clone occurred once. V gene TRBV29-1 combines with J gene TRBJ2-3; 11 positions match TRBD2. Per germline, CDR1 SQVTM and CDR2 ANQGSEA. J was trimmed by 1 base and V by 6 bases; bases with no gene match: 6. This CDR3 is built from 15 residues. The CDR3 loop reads CSVPGTSGGTDTQYF. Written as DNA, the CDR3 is TGCAGCGTACCCGGGACTAGCGGAGGCACAGATACGCAGTATTTT.

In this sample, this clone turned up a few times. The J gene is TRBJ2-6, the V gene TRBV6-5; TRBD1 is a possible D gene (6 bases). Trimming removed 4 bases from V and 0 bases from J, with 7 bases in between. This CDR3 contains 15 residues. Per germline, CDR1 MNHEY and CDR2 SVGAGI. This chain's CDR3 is CASSSDSSGANVLTF. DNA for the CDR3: TGTGCCAGCAGTTCGGACAGCTCTGGGGCCAACGTCCTGACTTTC.

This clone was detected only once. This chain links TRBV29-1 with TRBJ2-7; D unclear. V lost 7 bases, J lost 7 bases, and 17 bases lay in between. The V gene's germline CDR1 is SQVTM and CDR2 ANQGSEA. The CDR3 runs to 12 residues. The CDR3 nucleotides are TGCAGCGCCTCCAGTCGCGCTAGGGAGCAGTACTTC. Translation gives CSASSRAREQYF.

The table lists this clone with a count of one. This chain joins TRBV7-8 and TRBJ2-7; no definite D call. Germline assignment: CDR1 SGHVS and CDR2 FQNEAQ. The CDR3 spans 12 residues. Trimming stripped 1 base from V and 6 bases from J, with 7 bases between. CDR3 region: CASSLVVREQYF. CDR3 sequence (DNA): TGTGCCAGCAGCTTAGTAGTCCGCGAGCAGTACTTC.

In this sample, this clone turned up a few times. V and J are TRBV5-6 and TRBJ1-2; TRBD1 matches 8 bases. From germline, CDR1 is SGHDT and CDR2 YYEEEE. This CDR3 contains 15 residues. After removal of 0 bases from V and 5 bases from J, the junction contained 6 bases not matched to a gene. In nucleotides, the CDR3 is TGTGCCAGCAGCTTGGTTGGACAGGGTGGGTATGGCTACACCTTC. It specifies CASSLVGQGGYGYTF.

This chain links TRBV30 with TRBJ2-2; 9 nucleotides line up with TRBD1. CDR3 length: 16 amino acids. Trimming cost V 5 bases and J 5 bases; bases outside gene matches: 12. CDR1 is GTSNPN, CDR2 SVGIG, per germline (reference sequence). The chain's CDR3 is CAWANPGQGETGELFF. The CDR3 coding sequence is TGTGCCTGGGCTAACCCGGGACAGGGAGAAACCGGGGAGCTGTTTTTT.

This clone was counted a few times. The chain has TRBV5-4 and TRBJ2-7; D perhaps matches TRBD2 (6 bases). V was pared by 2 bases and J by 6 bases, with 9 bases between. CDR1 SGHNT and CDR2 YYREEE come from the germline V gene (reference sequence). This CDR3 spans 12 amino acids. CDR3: CASSFQGGEQYF. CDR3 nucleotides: TGTGCCAGCAGCTTCCAGGGAGGCGAGCAGTACTTC.

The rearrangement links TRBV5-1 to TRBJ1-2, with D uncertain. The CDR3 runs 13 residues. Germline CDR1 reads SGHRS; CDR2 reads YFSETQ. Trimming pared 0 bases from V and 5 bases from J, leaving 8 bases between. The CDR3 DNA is TGCGCCAGCAGCTTGGCCTCAGGTTATGGCTACACCTTC. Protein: CASSLASGYGYTF. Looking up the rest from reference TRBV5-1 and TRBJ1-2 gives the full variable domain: KAGVTQTPRYLIKTRGQQVTLSCSPISGHRSVSWYQQTPGQGLQFLFEYFSETQRNKGNFPGRFSGRQFSNSRSEMNVSTLELGDSALYLCASSLASGYGYTFGSGTRLTVV.

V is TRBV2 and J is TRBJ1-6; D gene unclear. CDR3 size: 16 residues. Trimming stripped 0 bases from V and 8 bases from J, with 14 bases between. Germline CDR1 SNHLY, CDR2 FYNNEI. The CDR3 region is CASSEAPSGGYSPLHF. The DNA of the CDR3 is TGTGCCAGCAGTGAAGCCCCCTCGGGCGGGTATTCACCCCTCCACTTT.